Listed here is a single T cell receptor (beta chain). This clone appeared once. Its antigen specificity is not known. One base away there is no much larger clone; base qualities are not given. The sample's time point, from its label and the paper: recipient sample about 28 days before transplant, after cytoreduction. Blood from recipients was drawn roughly 28 days before transplant, then again at days 30, 100 and 180 after transplant. Nuclei Lysis Solution was used to extract genomic DNA from fresh or cryopreserved unfractionated peripheral blood mononuclear cells. From V the trimming removes 5 bases and from J it removes 3 bases, while the gene matches leave 13 bases of the junction unaccounted for. Spanning cysteine to phenylalanine, the CDR3 consists of 16 amino acids. Only the CDR3 DNA is retained, 48 bases long and in frame from the first base. For CDR1 and CDR2, the germline V gene lists SGHTA and FQGNSA.

These data come from a study of T cell clonotyping in hematopoietic cell transplantation (dated by TCRdb to 2020 to 2022). About the study as a whole: Pretransplant samples from recipients were collected after cytoreduction. In the study, over a hundred blood samples were gathered from 35 consecutive transplant recipients and their related donors. Patients were recruited between September 2015 and January 2017 and followed until late 2020 or death. Here is what the overall study found, with its caveats: The sample size was limited and the cells went unsorted, which meant the CD4 and CD8 repertoire contributions could not be told apart. Broader posttransplant TCR repertoire diversity was predicted by donor and pretransplant recipient Inverse Simpson Index values. Overlap with donor repertoires was found for only a small fraction of recipient repertoires, with over 95% found to appear de novo at the given depth. Recipient TCR diversity fell after transplant, with pathologically expanded clonotypes rising progressively from day 30 to day 180.

The immunoSEQ assay, a bias-controlled multiplex PCR with V- and J-specific primers, was used to amplify TCR beta CDR3 regions from genomic DNA. In a second PCR step, a proprietary barcode and Illumina adapter sequences were attached to the CDR3 amplicons. CDR3 libraries were sequenced on an Illumina MiSeq instrument. In the original analysis: Export and quality control were performed with immunoSEQ Analyzer 3.0, and downstream analyses were performed with R Bioconductor and Immunarch. Only productive rearrangements in the normalized downsampled data set were used to calculate repertoire metrics. Pathologically expanded clonotypes were defined as those larger than 5 templates in the normalized cohort. The Inverse Simpson Index was used to measure repertoire diversity. The non-normalized data set was used for CMV-specificity analyses so that all clonotypes could be captured. TCRdb carries this immuneACCESS record with in-frame sequences only. Its versions omit some clonotypes, under half of them owing to an unresolved V gene in the studies checked, with the rest unexplained. From that table come the V and J calls and clone size; the DNA was used to work out D and trimming. The sample table shows some 13,000 clones, and around four fifths are seen once. The ten largest account for about 17% of the sample.

This clonotype was obtained from a man aged 55 to 70 with acute myeloid leukemia. Some clones in this sample may be carry-over from other donors' samples. This sample comprised peripheral blood mononuclear cells, obtained before stem cell transplant. The V and J genes are TRBV7-2 and TRBJ2-7; 7 middle bases align to TRBD1. The nucleotide sequence reads as follows: TGTGCCAGCAGCACCGGCTCCGGACAGGTAGTCTACGAGCAGTACTTC. It translates as CASSTGSGQVVYEQYF.